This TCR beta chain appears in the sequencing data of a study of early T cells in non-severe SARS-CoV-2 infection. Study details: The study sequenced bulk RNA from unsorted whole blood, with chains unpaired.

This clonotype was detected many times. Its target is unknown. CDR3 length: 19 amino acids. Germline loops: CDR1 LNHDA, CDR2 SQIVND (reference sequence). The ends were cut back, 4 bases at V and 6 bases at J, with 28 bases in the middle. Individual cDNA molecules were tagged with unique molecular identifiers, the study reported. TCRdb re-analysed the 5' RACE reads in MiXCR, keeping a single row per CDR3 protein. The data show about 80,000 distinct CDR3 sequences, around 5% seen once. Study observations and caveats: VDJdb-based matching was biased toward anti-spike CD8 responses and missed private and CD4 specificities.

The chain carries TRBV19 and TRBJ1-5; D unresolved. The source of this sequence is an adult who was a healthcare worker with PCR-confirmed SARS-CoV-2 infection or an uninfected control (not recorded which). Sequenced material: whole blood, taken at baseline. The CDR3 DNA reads TGTGCCAGTAGTACCTCTCGGATCCCAAGAGGGCGGCGGAGTCAGCCCCAGCATTTT. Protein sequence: CASSTSRIPRGRRSQPQHF. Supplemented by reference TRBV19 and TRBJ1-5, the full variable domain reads DGGITQSPKYLFRKEGQNVTLSCEQNLNHDAMYWYRQDPGQGLRLIYYSQIVNDFQKGDIAEGYSVSREKKESFPLTVTSAQKNPTAFYLCASSTSRIPRGRRSQPQHFGDGTRLSIL.